These 15 T cell receptor beta chains originate from one sample sequenced in a study of blood T cell repertoires in COVID-19. Repertoires were generated with immunoSEQ multiplex PCR, while TCRdb's copy carries only in-frame clones and drops some. The sample lists roughly 570,000 clones, roughly nine tenths occurring once. The sample was peripheral blood. The receptor set was obtained from a woman aged 50 to 60 with COVID-19, enrolled during active disease.

The rearrangement joins TRBV28 to TRBJ2-2; 7 bases map to TRBD1. The CDR3 spans 16 residues. V shed 7 bases, J shed 1 base, and the junction held 9 bases outside the gene matches. CDR1 and CDR2 (germline): MDHEN, SYDVKM. The CDR3 DNA reads as TGTGCCAGCACCAGTCCAGGGACAGAGAACACCGGGGAGCTGTTTTTT. It is translated as CASTSPGTENTGELFF.

The chain employs TRBV11-2 and TRBJ2-3, with D unresolved. Trimming removed 2 bases at V and 3 bases at J, with 6 bases between. The CDR3 sequence is 13 residues long. Germline CDR1 SGHAT, CDR2 FQNNGV. The CDR3 sequence: CASSLLRTDTQYF. The CDR3 coding sequence is TGTGCCAGCAGCTTACTGAGGACAGATACGCAGTATTTT.

The chain links TRBV5-6 to TRBJ1-5, with 9 bases matching TRBD1. The CDR3 runs 15 residues. CDR1 SGHDT and CDR2 YYEEEE come from the germline V gene. After removal of 3 bases from V and 7 bases from J, the junction contained 8 bases not matched to a gene. DNA of the CDR3: TGTGCCAGCAGCTGGAGGGGACAGGGTCGACAGCCCCAGCATTTT. This encodes CASSWRGQGRQPQHF. The entire variable domain, with the rest obtained from reference TRBV5-6 and TRBJ1-5, is as follows: DAGVTQSPTHLIKTRGQQVTLRCSPKSGHDTVSWYQQALGQGPQFIFQYYEEEERQRGNFPDRFSGHQFPNYSSELNVNALLLGDSALYLCASSWRGQGRQPQHFGDGTRLSIL.

The rearrangement uses TRBV6-5 and TRBJ1-5, with 10 bases fitting TRBD1. V lost 5 bases and J lost 5; bases outside the gene matches: 3. The CDR3 length is 14 residues. From germline, CDR1 is MNHEY and CDR2 SVGAGI. The CDR3 is CASSRTGGDQPQHF. The CDR3 nucleotides read TGTGCCAGCAGTCGGACAGGGGGAGATCAGCCCCAGCATTTT.

The chain carries TRBV7-9 and TRBJ1-4, with TRBD1 identical over 7 bases. From germline, CDR1 is SEHNR and CDR2 FQNEAQ (reference sequence). The V and J ends lost 3 bases and 10 bases, in that order; junction bases with no gene match: 5. This CDR3 contains 13 residues. The DNA for the CDR3 is TGTGCCAGCAGCTTGACAGGGACGGGAAAACTGTTTTTT. It translates to CASSLTGTGKLFF.

V and J are TRBV30 and TRBJ1-3; D perhaps matches TRBD1 (5 bases). This CDR3 has 12 residues. Germline assignment: CDR1 GTSNPN and CDR2 SVGIG (reference sequence). V lost 8 bases and J lost 0, with 8 bases in between. This CDR3 reads CAAGISGNTIYF. CDR3 nucleotide sequence: TGTGCCGCAGGGATCTCTGGAAACACCATATATTTT.

This clone turned up a few times. This sequence joins TRBV11-2 and TRBJ1-6, with 9 bases fitting TRBD1. Germline V lookup: CDR1 SGHAT, CDR2 FQNNGV. With 5 bases clipped from V and 10 bases from J, the junction kept 12 bases outside the gene matches. The CDR3 is made up of 16 amino acids. Here the CDR3 DNA reads TGTGCCAGCAGCCATTACATGGGACAGGGAGAATCACCCCTCCACTTT. Amino acids: CASSHYMGQGESPLHF. The full variable domain, with the rest looked up from reference TRBV11-2 and TRBJ1-6, is EAGVAQSPRYKIIEKRQSVAFWCNPISGHATLYWYQQILGQGPKLLIQFQNNGVVDDSQLPKDRFSAERLKGVDSTLKIQPAKLEDSAVYLCASSHYMGQGESPLHFGNGTRLTVT.

V and J are TRBV27 and TRBJ1-2, with no clear D. This CDR3 spans 14 amino acids. V was shortened by 2 bases and J by 8 bases, with 15 bases between the two germline ends. The germline gives CDR1 MNHEY, CDR2 SMNVEV (reference sequence). The CDR3 loop reads CASSLEATSNGYTF. The DNA of the CDR3 is TGTGCCAGCAGTTTAGAAGCTACTTCTAACGGCTACACCTTC.

As concerns this clone: The sample has other DNA sequences that encode this CDR3 too. The rearrangement links TRBV5-1 to TRBJ2-3, with D perhaps TRBD2 (5 bases). Germline CDR1 SGHRS, CDR2 YFSETQ. This CDR3 has 13 amino acids. V lost 0 bases and J 5 bases, leaving 7 bases between the germline ends. The CDR3 here is CASSLGGRDTQYF. The CDR3 nucleotides read TGCGCCAGCAGCTTGGGAGGGCGAGATACGCAGTATTTT.

The chain recombines TRBV4-1 with TRBJ1-1, with TRBD1 matching 12 bases. The CDR3 loop spans 18 amino acids. Unmatched junction bases numbered 13, after V lost 4 bases and J lost 4 bases. Per the germline V gene, CDR1 is MGHRA and CDR2 is YSYEKL. The CDR3 DNA reads TGCGCCAGCAGCCTACTTTCCGGGACAGGGGGCCAATTCACTGAAGCTTTCTTT. It yields the protein CASSLLSGTGGQFTEAFF.

The rearrangement uses TRBV30 and TRBJ1-1; tentative D call: TRBD1 (5 bases). This CDR3 spans 12 amino acids. The germline V gene has CDR1 GTSNPN and CDR2 SVGIG (reference sequence). Trimming removed 0 bases from V and 8 bases from J, with 10 bases in between. CDR3 residues: CAWSVGRVEAFF. The CDR3 region has the DNA TGTGCCTGGAGTGTAGGCAGGGTGGAAGCTTTCTTT.

The chain links TRBV27 to TRBJ2-1; TRBD2 matches at 9 bases. Per germline, CDR1 MNHEY and CDR2 SMNVEV (reference sequence). CDR3 length equals 16 residues. With V trimmed by 7 bases and J by 6 bases, 13 bases remained unmatched. The CDR3 coding sequence is TGTGCCAGCATTCCATGGGGCGGGGGGGAGATCAATGAGCAGTTCTTC. Translating it yields CASIPWGGGEINEQFF.

The CDR3 protein is CASSQVAALRAALAGSTDTQYF. CDR3 coding DNA: TGCGCCAGCAGCCAAGTCGCAGCGCTTAGGGCAGCACTAGCGGGTTCCACAGATACGCAGTATTTT. This chain joins TRBV4-1 and TRBJ2-3, with 9 bases matching TRBD2. The germline V gene has CDR1 MGHRA and CDR2 YSYEKL. Trimming took 1 base from V and 2 from J; bases not matched to a gene: 22. This CDR3 has 22 amino acids.

This clone appeared once. This chain connects TRBV12-3 or TRBV12-4 to TRBJ2-2, with D hard to call. Deletions cut 6 bases from V and 9 bases from J, with 11 bases between. The CDR3 is 12 residues long. The CDR3 region is CASREVHRELFF. The CDR3 region has the DNA TGTGCCAGCAGAGAGGTGCACAGGGAGCTGTTTTTT.

The rearrangement links TRBV20-1 to TRBJ2-5, with D possibly being TRBD2 (6 bases). There are 13 residues in the CDR3. Germline V gene lookup returns CDR1 DFQATT and CDR2 SNEGSKA (reference sequence). V was trimmed by 3 bases and J by 2 bases, leaving 10 bases between them. CDR3 nucleotide sequence: TGCAGTGCTAGTGGGGACTCTCAAGAGACCCAGTACTTC. Translating it yields CSASGDSQETQYF.